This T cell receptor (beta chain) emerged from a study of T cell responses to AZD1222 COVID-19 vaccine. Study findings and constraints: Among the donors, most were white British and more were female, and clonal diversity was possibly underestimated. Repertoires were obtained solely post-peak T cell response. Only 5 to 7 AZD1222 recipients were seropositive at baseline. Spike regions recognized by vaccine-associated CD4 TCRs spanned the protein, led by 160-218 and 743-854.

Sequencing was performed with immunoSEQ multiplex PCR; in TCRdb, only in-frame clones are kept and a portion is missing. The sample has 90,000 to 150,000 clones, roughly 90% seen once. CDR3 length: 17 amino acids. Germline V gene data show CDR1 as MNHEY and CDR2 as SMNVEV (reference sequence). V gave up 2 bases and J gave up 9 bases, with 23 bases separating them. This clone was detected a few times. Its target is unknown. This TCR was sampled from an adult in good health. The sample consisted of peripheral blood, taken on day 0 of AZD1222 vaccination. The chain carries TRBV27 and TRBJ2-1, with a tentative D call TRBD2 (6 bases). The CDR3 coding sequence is TGTGCCAGCAGTTTAAGTAGAGGCGGGGCAGCCCAGGGTGAGCAGTTCTTC. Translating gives CASSLSRGGAAQGEQFF.